These 17 T cell receptor beta chains were all obtained from the same sample, sequenced in a study. The sorted Tregs were CD4+CD25+CD127-/low cells. One entry per CDR3 protein results from TCRdb running MiXCR on the 5' RACE reads. Of about 59,000 distinct CDR3 sequences listed, about a fifth are singletons. The material sequenced was tumor-infiltrating Tregs sorted from the breast tumor. The receptors were gathered from a female donor with breast cancer.

This clonotype occurred a few times. This chain connects TRBV28 to TRBJ2-4; 7 nucleotides match TRBD1. The CDR3 length is 14 residues. V trimming: 4 bases; J trimming: 5 bases; junction bases outside the gene matches: 5. The germline V gene has CDR1 MDHEN and CDR2 SYDVKM. The CDR3 here is CASSSQGQQNIQYF. The CDR3 DNA sequence: TGTGCCAGCAGTTCACAGGGACAGCAAAACATTCAGTACTTC.

On this clonotype: Sequence at one end of the junction differs from germline and may be a read error. V usage is TRBV12-3 or TRBV12-4 and J usage is TRBJ1-4; D call uncertain. The CDR3 spans 16 residues. CDR3 DNA: TGTGTCAGCAGTTTAGGCCAGAGCACAACTAATGAAAAACTGTTTTTT. This gives the protein CVSSLGQSTTNEKLFF.

The sample holds a few counts of this clonotype. V usage is TRBV7-9 and J usage is TRBJ1-1; D unclear. The CDR3 spans 13 residues. Trimming cost V 8 bases and J 6 bases, with 16 bases left between them. Germline V gene lookup returns CDR1 SEHNR and CDR2 FQNEAQ (reference sequence). The CDR3 bases are TGTGCCAGCGGAAGGTCAGCGTCCGCTGAAGCTTTCTTT. It encodes CASGRSASAEAFF.

The chain recombines TRBV30 with TRBJ1-3; TRBD1 agrees at 7 bases. Per the germline V gene, CDR1 is GTSNPN and CDR2 is SVGIG (reference sequence). The J segment lost 4 bases and the V segment lost 0 bases, leaving 9 bases of the junction unmatched. CDR3 size: 16 residues. CDR3 amino acids: CAWSVPRTGRGNTIYF. Here the CDR3 DNA reads TGTGCCTGGAGTGTACCGCGGACAGGCCGGGGAAACACCATATATTTT.

This clonotype occurred many times. J is TRBJ2-3 and V is TRBV29-1; TRBD1 is a possible D gene (6 bases). The germline CDR1 and CDR2 sequences are SQVTM and ANQGSEA. V was trimmed by 7 bases and J by 4 bases, leaving 18 bases between them. This CDR3 is 14 amino acids long. Here the CDR3 reads CSGSPQGRPDTQYF. In DNA form, the CDR3 reads TGCAGCGGGTCGCCTCAGGGGAGACCAGATACGCAGTATTTT.

A few counts support this clonotype. The chain combines TRBV5-1 with TRBJ2-2; weak D call: TRBD2 (5 bases). The CDR3 loop spans 15 amino acids. The germline CDR1 and CDR2 sequences are SGHRS and YFSETQ. The ends were cut back, 1 base at V and 1 base at J, with 8 bases in the middle. The CDR3: CASSLIEGNTGELFF. The CDR3 DNA reads TGCGCCAGCAGCTTGATCGAGGGGAACACCGGGGAGCTGTTTTTT.

Remarks on this clonotype: Lacking the conserved final phenylalanine or tryptophan, this CDR3 likely reflects a read error. This chain uses TRBV24-1 with TRBJ2-6, with 13 bases lining up with TRBD2. V trimming: 4 bases; J trimming: 1 base; junction bases outside the gene matches: 6. Germline V gives CDR1 KGHDR, CDR2 SFDVKD. The CDR3 has 19 amino acids. The CDR3 here is CATSDPGLAGVSGANVLTL. The CDR3 nucleotides read TGTGCCACCAGTGACCCCGGACTAGCGGGAGTATCTGGGGCCAACGTCCTGACTCTC.

The V gene is TRBV5-1, the J gene TRBJ1-2, with 8 bases that match TRBD1. The CDR3 extends over 15 amino acids. Trimming cost V 2 bases and J 6 bases; bases outside gene matches: 9. Looked up from germline, CDR1 is SGHRS and CDR2 is YFSETQ. The CDR3 loop is CASSFTRTGMNGYTF. The CDR3 DNA follows: TGCGCCAGCAGCTTTACTCGGACAGGGATGAATGGCTACACCTTC.

There are a few counts of this clonotype. The chain employs TRBV24-1 and TRBJ1-5; D is unclear. Germline V gene sequence: CDR1 KGHDR, CDR2 SFDVKD. This CDR3 has 14 residues. V dropped 2 bases and J dropped 5 bases, with 9 bases sitting between them. The CDR3 nucleotides are TGTGCCACCAGTGATTCCCCGTCACATCAGCCCCAGCATTTT. It specifies CATSDSPSHQPQHF.

This clonotype appeared a few times. One end of the junction does not line up with germline, which may come from a read error. The J gene is TRBJ2-1, the V gene TRBV12-3 or TRBV12-4; 7 nucleotides match TRBD2. CDR3 length: 14 residues. The CDR3 region is CASNLGLVGNEQFF. The CDR3 DNA sequence: TGTGCCAGCAATTTAGGACTAGTGGGTAATGAGCAGTTCTTC.

The chain carries TRBV25-1 and TRBJ1-1, with D hard to call. Per germline, CDR1 MGHDK and CDR2 SYGVNS. This CDR3 has 12 residues. The ends were cut back, 10 bases at V and 4 bases at J, with 13 bases in the middle. CDR3 bases: TGTGCCACCTTAGACCAAGGCACTGAAGCTTTCTTT. Protein: CATLDQGTEAFF.

The rearrangement uses TRBV2 and TRBJ1-1; a weak D match, TRBD1 (5 bases). Trimming took 1 base from V and 5 from J, leaving 11 bases between them. This CDR3 spans 14 amino acids. Germline V CDR1 and CDR2: SNHLY, FYNNEI. This CDR3 is CASSEEMGETEAFF. The DNA of the CDR3 is TGTGCCAGCAGTGAAGAGATGGGGGAGACTGAAGCTTTCTTT.

This clonotype was seen a handful of times. The genes are TRBV20-1 and TRBJ1-5; D ambiguous. The CDR3 has 15 residues. CDR1 and CDR2 (germline): DFQATT, SNEGSKA (reference sequence). V was clipped by 6 bases and J by 6 bases, with 21 bases between them. CDR3 coding DNA: TGCAGTGCCTCTTTCGGGTCTTGGGTGGGTCAGCCCCAGCATTTT. Translated: CSASFGSWVGQPQHF.

This clonotype has at least ten counts. V gene TRBV7-9 combines with J gene TRBJ2-3; 8 bases are shared with TRBD2. Looked up from germline, CDR1 is SEHNR and CDR2 is FQNEAQ (reference sequence). V lost 5 bases to trimming and J lost 2 bases; unmatched junction nucleotides: 9. There are 16 residues in the CDR3. The CDR3 spells CASSPLIAGSTDTQYF. CDR3 DNA: TGTGCCAGCAGCCCCCTGATAGCGGGATCCACAGATACGCAGTATTTT.

This clonotype was seen ten or more times. V is TRBV4-3 and J is TRBJ2-3; D uncertain. Trimming cost V 0 bases and J 2 bases, with 3 bases left between them. The CDR3 has 13 amino acids. Germline-derived CDR1 and CDR2 are LGHNA and YSLEER. CDR3 sequence reads: CASSQDNTDTQYF. DNA for the CDR3: TGCGCCAGCAGCCAAGACAACACAGATACGCAGTATTTT.

This clonotype was detected many times. The rearrangement uses TRBV5-6 and TRBJ2-7; no firm D call. The CDR3 has 11 residues. Germline V lookup: CDR1 SGHDT, CDR2 YYEEEE. The ends were cut back, 2 bases at V and 5 bases at J, with 5 bases in the middle. The CDR3 sequence: CASSLPHEQYF. CDR3 DNA: TGTGCCAGCAGCTTACCCCACGAGCAGTACTTC. The entire variable domain, with the rest obtained from reference TRBV5-6 and TRBJ2-7, is as follows: DAGVTQSPTHLIKTRGQQVTLRCSPKSGHDTVSWYQQALGQGPQFIFQYYEEEERQRGNFPDRFSGHQFPNYSSELNVNALLLGDSALYLCASSLPHEQYFGPGTRLTVT.

This clonotype was counted at least ten times. The rearrangement links TRBV30 to TRBJ2-2; D gene ambiguous. This CDR3 has 12 residues. Between the trimmed V and J ends, which lost 0 bases and 7 bases, there was a span of 6 bases. Germline V gene lookup returns CDR1 GTSNPN and CDR2 SVGIG (reference sequence). The CDR3 region has the DNA TGTGCCTGGAGTGTACGTGGCGGGGAGCTGTTTTTT. This encodes CAWSVRGGELFF.